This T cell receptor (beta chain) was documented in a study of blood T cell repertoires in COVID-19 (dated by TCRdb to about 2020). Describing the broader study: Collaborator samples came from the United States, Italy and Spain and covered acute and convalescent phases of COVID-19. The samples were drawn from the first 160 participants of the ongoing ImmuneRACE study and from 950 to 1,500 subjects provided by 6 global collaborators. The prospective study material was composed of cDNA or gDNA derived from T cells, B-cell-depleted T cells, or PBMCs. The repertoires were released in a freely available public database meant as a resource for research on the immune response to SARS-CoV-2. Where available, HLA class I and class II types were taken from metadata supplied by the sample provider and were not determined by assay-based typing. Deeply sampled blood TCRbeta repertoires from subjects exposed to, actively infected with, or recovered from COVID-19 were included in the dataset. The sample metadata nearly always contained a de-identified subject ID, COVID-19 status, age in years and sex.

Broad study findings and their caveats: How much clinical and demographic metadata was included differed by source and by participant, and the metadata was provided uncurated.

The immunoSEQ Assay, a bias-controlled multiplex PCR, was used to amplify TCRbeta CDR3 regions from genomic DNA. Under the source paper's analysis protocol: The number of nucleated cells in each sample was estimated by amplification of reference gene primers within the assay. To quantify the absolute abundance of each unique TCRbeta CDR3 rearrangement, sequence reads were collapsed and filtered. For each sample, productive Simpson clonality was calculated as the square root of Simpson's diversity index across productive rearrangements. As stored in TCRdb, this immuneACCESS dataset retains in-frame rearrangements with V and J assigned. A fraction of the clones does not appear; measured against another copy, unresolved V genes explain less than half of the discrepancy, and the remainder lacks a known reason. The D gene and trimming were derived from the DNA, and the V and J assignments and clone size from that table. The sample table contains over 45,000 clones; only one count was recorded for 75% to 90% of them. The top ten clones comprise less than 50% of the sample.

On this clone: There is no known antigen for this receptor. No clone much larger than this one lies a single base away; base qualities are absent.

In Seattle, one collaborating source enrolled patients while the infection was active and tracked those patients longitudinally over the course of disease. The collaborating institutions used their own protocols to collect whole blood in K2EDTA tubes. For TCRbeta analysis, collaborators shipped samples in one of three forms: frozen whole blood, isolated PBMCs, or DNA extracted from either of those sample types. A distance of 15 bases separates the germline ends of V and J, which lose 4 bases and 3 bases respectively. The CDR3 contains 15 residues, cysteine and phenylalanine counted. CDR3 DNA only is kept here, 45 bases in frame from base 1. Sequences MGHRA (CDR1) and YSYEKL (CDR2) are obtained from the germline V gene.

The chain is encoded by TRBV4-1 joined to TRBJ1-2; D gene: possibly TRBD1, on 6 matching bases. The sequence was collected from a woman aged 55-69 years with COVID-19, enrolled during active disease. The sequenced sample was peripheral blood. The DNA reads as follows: TGCGCCAGCAGCCCCGGCGGGGGGCGGCACTATGGCTACACCTTC. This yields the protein CASSPGGGRHYGYTF.